This T cell receptor (beta chain) was observed in a study of cytomegalovirus exposure and HLA in healthy donors. Study-level information: Drawn from HLA-typed donors, 65 million to 100 million unique TCRs were held in an early data release. Study results and limitations: There were three CMV-associated chains whose specificity for CMV antigens was confirmed in vitro. A missense DCLRE1C variant was associated with V- and J-gene trimming of TCR beta chains in a later analysis, and an independent cohort replicated the association. Later on, an analysis found that several of the most significant clusters appeared to be linked to common viral pathogens, which included parvovirus B19.

Germline lookup yields CDR1 LNHDA and CDR2 SQIVND (reference sequence). The V gene lost 5 bases and the J gene lost 5 bases, with 9 bases spanning the gap. This CDR3 is 13 amino acids long. The PCR had 60 Vbeta and 13 Jbeta primers. The method was immunoSEQ multiplex PCR; TCRdb's version includes in-frame clones alone and lacks a portion of them. Among around 220,000 clones listed, 65% to 90% were seen once. Note on this clone: Its specificity is unknown.

The sample consisted of PBMCs. This receptor was identified in a girl aged 10-17 years in good health and CMV-seronegative. The J gene is TRBJ1-4, the V gene TRBV19; D gene ambiguous. CDR3 amino acids: CASSARGNEKLFF. In DNA form, the CDR3 reads TGTGCCAGTAGTGCGCGGGGAAATGAAAAACTGTTTTTT.